The entry that follows covers one T cell receptor (beta chain) sequence. Antigen: not known. PCR was performed using 60 Vbeta and 13 Jbeta primers. Sequenced by immunoSEQ multiplex PCR; TCRdb stores in-frame clones only, minus some. The table has 170,000 or so clones, under 80% seen once. The entry originates in a study of cytomegalovirus exposure and HLA in healthy donors. General study findings and limits: Confirmation in vitro established that a few CMV-associated chains were specific for CMV antigens. HLA alleles showed associations with some 17,000 TCR beta sequences in a later analysis, at a 0.05 false discovery rate. In an earlier analysis, most TCR beta V segments were productive about 87% or about 30% of the time.

The germline V gene encodes CDR1 LGHNT and CDR2 FRNRAP. Trimming took 1 base from V and 7 from J, leaving 10 bases between them. The CDR3 consists of 13 residues. As for the donors, each was a healthy bone marrow donor. This TCR was sampled from a woman aged 25 to 39 in good health and CMV-seronegative. Sequences were obtained from PBMCs. The V gene is TRBV12-5, the J gene TRBJ1-1, with D hard to call. CDR3 coding DNA: TGTGCTAGTGGTTTGGGGCCCAATTATGAAGCTTTCTTT. This sequence encodes CASGLGPNYEAFF.